These 17 T cell receptor beta chains came from one sample sequenced in a study of identical twins. Each CDR3 protein is one row after TCRdb ran MiXCR on the 5' RACE reads. The top ten clones hold more than 0.8% of a sample with fewer than 550,000 distinct CDR3 sequences, 13% to 15% of them seen once. A further study also used this sample, focusing on yellow fever vaccine responses in identical twins.

The material sequenced was CD4+ T cells sorted from blood. The receptors here all came from a young woman in good health.

The V call is TRBV20-1, the J call TRBJ2-7, with 12 bases identical to TRBD2. Trimming took 0 bases from V and 7 from J; bases not matched to a gene: 7. The CDR3 length is 15 residues. In germline, CDR1 is DFQATT, CDR2 SNEGSKA (reference sequence). The CDR3: CSARDPSGGAGEQYF. In DNA, the CDR3 is TGCAGTGCTAGAGACCCTAGCGGGGGGGCGGGGGAGCAGTACTTC.

This clonotype was detected ten times or more. This rearrangement joins TRBV12-3 or TRBV12-4 to TRBJ1-4, with D maybe TRBD1 (5 bases). The CDR3 sequence is 14 residues long. Trimming left V 3 bases short and J 8 bases short, with 13 bases between. CDR3 bases: TGTGCCAGCAGTTTTGGTCAGGGTCTCGAAAAACTGTTTTTT. Its translation is CASSFGQGLEKLFF.

This rearrangement joins TRBV15 to TRBJ1-6; 7 nucleotides agree with TRBD1. CDR1 is LNHNV and CDR2 is YYDKDF in the germline V gene (reference sequence). This CDR3 is 17 amino acids long. Losses at the gene ends were 0 bases for V and 6 bases for J; bases not matched to a gene: 8. CDR3 region: CATSRDPDRAGNSPLHF. For the CDR3, the DNA is TGTGCCACCAGCAGAGACCCCGACAGGGCGGGTAATTCACCCCTCCACTTT.

This chain links TRBV4-1 with TRBJ1-3; D possibly corresponds to TRBD1 (6 bases). The CDR3 is made up of 17 amino acids. V shed 4 bases and J shed 0 bases, with 16 bases lying between them. CDR1 and CDR2 from the germline V gene are MGHRA and YSYEKL. The CDR3 spells CASSRLPAGDSGNTIYF. CDR3 nucleotides: TGCGCCAGCAGCCGCCTACCAGCAGGGGACTCTGGAAACACCATATATTTT.

This rearrangement joins TRBV11-2 to TRBJ2-4; D is tentatively TRBD1 or TRBD2 (7 bases each). CDR1 is SGHAT and CDR2 is FQNNGV in the germline V gene. The CDR3 extends over 15 amino acids. The V end lost 4 bases, the J end lost 6 bases, and 16 bases lay between the germline ends. This CDR3 reads CASSSLQGRGNIQYF. The CDR3 nucleotides read TGTGCCAGCAGCTCCCTACAGGGGAGGGGAAACATTCAGTACTTC.

This clonotype was picked up many times. The CDR3 nucleotides are TGTGCCAGCAGTAGGATCAATGAGCAGTTCTTC. Amino acid sequence: CASSRINEQFF. V gene TRBV14 combines with J gene TRBJ2-1; D is undetermined. Germline values: CDR1 SGHDN, CDR2 FVKESK. V shed 6 bases and J shed 6 bases, with 6 bases lying between them. This CDR3 region has 11 residues.

The chain carries TRBV7-2 and TRBJ2-3, with 8 bases lining up with TRBD2. V shed 1 base, J shed 1 base, and the junction held 4 bases outside the gene matches. Germline V gene data show CDR1 as SGHTA and CDR2 as FQGNSA. The CDR3 sequence is 16 residues long. CDR3 coding DNA: TGTGCCAGCAGCTTAGTCGGAGCGGGGGGCACAGATACGCAGTATTTT. It translates to CASSLVGAGGTDTQYF.

This clonotype was found many times. The chain joins TRBV12-3 or TRBV12-4 to TRBJ1-1; TRBD1 is a possible D gene (6 bases). V lost 5 bases and J 4 bases, leaving 14 bases between the germline ends. The length of the CDR3 is 14 residues. The CDR3 protein is CASSPAPRGTEAFF. Here the CDR3 DNA reads TGTGCCAGCAGTCCCGCTCCCAGGGGCACTGAAGCTTTCTTT.

This clonotype was seen only a few times. This chain links TRBV14 with TRBJ2-2, with a possible D match to TRBD1 (6 bases). Trimming removed 6 bases from V and 7 bases from J, with 12 bases in between. This CDR3 spans 13 amino acids. CDR1 and CDR2 from the germline V gene are SGHDN and FVKESK. Here the CDR3 reads CASSPTGYGELFF. Written as DNA, the CDR3 is TGTGCCAGCAGTCCTACAGGGTACGGGGAGCTGTTTTTT.

This clonotype has a handful of counts. The rearrangement links TRBV3-1 to TRBJ1-2, with D uncertain. CDR3 length equals 13 residues. Between the trimmed V and J ends, which lost 2 bases and 4 bases, there was a span of 8 bases. CDR1 LGHDT and CDR2 YNNKEL come from the germline V gene (reference sequence). CDR3 bases: TGTGCCAGCAGCCAATCCGTATTCTATGGCTACACCTTC. Translated: CASSQSVFYGYTF.

This clonotype was seen a few times. The rearrangement uses TRBV5-1 and TRBJ1-6, with D hard to call. CDR3 length equals 15 residues. Germline CDR1 is SGHRS and CDR2 is YFSETQ. Trimming took 0 bases from V and 8 from J, leaving 12 bases between them. CDR3 loop: CASSLATARYSPLHF. The CDR3 coding sequence is TGCGCCAGCAGCTTGGCCACTGCGCGATATTCACCCCTCCACTTT.

The V call is TRBV6-1, the J call TRBJ2-3; 7 nucleotides line up with TRBD1. The CDR3 runs 14 residues. The trim removed 6 bases at V and 1 base at J, leaving 4 bases unmatched. CDR1 and CDR2 from the germline V gene are MNHNS and SASEGT. The CDR3 sequence: CASRTGMGTDTQYF. The CDR3 nucleotides are TGTGCCAGCAGGACAGGGATGGGCACAGATACGCAGTATTTT.

The chain links TRBV19 to TRBJ2-3; the D gene is possibly TRBD1 (6 bases). Trimming left V 6 bases short and J 0 bases short, with 13 bases between. Per the germline V gene, CDR1 is LNHDA and CDR2 is SQIVND (reference sequence). There are 15 residues in the CDR3. The CDR3 coding sequence is TGTGCCAGTAGGGGGGCACCTCGAAGCACAGATACGCAGTATTTT. Its translation is CASRGAPRSTDTQYF.

V and J are TRBV18 and TRBJ2-1; D ambiguous. The CDR3 is 12 amino acids. CDR1 KGHSH and CDR2 LQKENI come from the germline V gene. The V and J ends lost 2 bases and 9 bases respectively, with 8 bases between them. The CDR3 loop is CASSPGFGEQFF. In DNA, the CDR3 is TGTGCCAGCTCACCAGGGTTTGGTGAGCAGTTCTTC.

Worth noting for this clonotype: A read error may produce the germline difference seen at one junction end. V is TRBV20-1 and J is TRBJ2-7, with D possibly being TRBD2 (6 bases). CDR3 size: 14 residues. Germline V gives CDR1 DFQATT, CDR2 SNEGSKA (reference sequence). Written as DNA, the CDR3 is TGCAGCGCTAGGTGGATCGGGAGACCCTACGAGCAGTACTTC. Residues: CSARWIGRPYEQYF.

This clonotype was seen a handful of times. This chain links TRBV3-1 with TRBJ2-7; no clear D gene. Trimming removed 3 bases at V and 0 bases at J, with 6 bases between. The germline CDR1 and CDR2 sequences are LGHDT and YNNKEL (reference sequence). The CDR3 loop spans 13 amino acids. The chain's CDR3 is CASSQRSSYEQYF. DNA for the CDR3: TGTGCCAGCAGCCAGCGAAGCTCCTACGAGCAGTACTTC.

The J gene is TRBJ2-3, the V gene TRBV5-1; TRBD2 matches at 9 bases. Germline lookup yields CDR1 SGHRS and CDR2 YFSETQ. V lost 0 bases and J lost 5; bases outside the gene matches: 22. The CDR3 consists of 21 residues. The CDR3 nucleotides read TGCGCCAGCAGCTTGGCCCGCCGGTGGCGCGGGGGGGCGGGTTCGGTAGATACGCAGTATTTT. Translating it yields CASSLARRWRGGAGSVDTQYF.